This T cell receptor beta chain was recorded in a study of T cell changes during pregnancy in multiple sclerosis. This clone was found a few times. Profiling relied on immunoSEQ multiplex PCR, and the TCRdb table lists in-frame clones only, not all of them. The sample consists of approximately 90,000 clones, roughly 91% of them appearing once. Germline V gives CDR1 SGHTA, CDR2 FQGNSA. CDR3 length equals 15 residues. V gave up 2 bases and J gave up 4 bases; unmatched junction bases: 6. The V gene is TRBV7-2, the J gene TRBJ1-1; 8 bases align to TRBD1. This sequence was found in a female donor in good health, enrolled as a control in a pregnancy study. The source was peripheral blood, collected after pregnancy. This chain's CDR3 is CASSLRGQGPTEAFF. The CDR3 DNA sequence: TGTGCCAGCAGCTTACGCGGACAGGGTCCCACTGAAGCTTTCTTT.